This entry is about one TCR beta chain. Its target is not known. This CDR3 comprises 13 residues. Germline CDR1 MNHEY, CDR2 SVGAGI. The V end was cut by 5 bases, the J end by 5 bases, with 9 bases between. TCRdb keeps only in-frame clones here, not all; method: immunoSEQ multiplex PCR. Of around 110,000 clones in the sample, 80% to 95% are singletons; the top ten hold over 0.25%. The source of the sample is a study of T cell repertoires and HLA-DP antigens. Study context: CD4+ T cells were cocultured with HeLa cells expressing HLA-DP. The donors, ranging 18-to-29 to 60-to-69 years, included a couple of males and one female.

The chain combines TRBV6-5 with TRBJ1-4; D is uncertain. Sequencing was done on a sample of CD4+ T cells from PBMCs. The receptor was isolated from a young woman in good health and CMV-seronegative. CDR3 DNA: TGTGCCAGCAGTCGTAGCAGGAATGAAAAACTGTTTTTT. This codes for CASSRSRNEKLFF.